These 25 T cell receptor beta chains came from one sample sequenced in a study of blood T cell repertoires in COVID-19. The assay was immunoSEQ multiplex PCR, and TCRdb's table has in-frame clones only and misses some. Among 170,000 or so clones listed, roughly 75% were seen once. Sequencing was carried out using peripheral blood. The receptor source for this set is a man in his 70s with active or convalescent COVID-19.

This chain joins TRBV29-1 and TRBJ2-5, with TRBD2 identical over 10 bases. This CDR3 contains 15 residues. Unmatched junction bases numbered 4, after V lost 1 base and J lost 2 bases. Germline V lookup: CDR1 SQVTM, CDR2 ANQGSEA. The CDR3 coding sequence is TGCAGCGTTGAAGCAAGCGGGAGGGATCAAGAGACCCAGTACTTC. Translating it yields CSVEASGRDQETQYF.

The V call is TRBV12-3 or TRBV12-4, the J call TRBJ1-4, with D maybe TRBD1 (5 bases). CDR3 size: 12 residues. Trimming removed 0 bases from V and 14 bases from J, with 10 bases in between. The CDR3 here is CASSLASGLLFF. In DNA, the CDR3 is TGTGCCAGCAGTTTAGCGTCGGGACTTCTGTTTTTT.

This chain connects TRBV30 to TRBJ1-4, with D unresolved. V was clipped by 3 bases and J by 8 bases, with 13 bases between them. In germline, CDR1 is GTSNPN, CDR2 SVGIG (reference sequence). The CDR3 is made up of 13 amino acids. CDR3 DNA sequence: TGTGCCTGGAGCGGATTCGGCGGCGAAAAACTGTTTTTT. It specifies CAWSGFGGEKLFF.

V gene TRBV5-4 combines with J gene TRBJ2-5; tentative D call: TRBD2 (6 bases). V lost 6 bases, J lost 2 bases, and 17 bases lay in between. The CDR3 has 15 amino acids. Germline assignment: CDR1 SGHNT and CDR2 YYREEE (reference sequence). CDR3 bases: TGTGCCAGCATCCTCCGAGCGGGCGAACAAGAGACCCAGTACTTC. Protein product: CASILRAGEQETQYF.

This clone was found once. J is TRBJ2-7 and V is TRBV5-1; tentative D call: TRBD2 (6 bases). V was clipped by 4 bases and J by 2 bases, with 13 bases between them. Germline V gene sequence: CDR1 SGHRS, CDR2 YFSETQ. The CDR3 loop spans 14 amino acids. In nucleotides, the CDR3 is TGCGCCAGCAGCGAGCGGGTCTCGCCCTACGAGCAGTACTTC. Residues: CASSERVSPYEQYF.

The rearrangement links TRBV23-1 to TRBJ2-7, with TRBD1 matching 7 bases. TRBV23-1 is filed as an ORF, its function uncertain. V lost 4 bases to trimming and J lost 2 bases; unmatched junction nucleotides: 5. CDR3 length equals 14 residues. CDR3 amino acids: CASSRLGQAYEQYF. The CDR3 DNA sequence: TGCGCCAGCAGTCGCCTCGGACAGGCCTACGAGCAGTACTTC.

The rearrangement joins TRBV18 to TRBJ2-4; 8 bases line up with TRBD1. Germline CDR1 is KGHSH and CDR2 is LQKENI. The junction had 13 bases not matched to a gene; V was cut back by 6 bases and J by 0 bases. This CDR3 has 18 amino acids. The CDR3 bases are TGTGCCAGCTCCTCGACAGGGGCCGGGGTATTAGCCAAAAACATTCAGTACTTC. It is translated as CASSSTGAGVLAKNIQYF.

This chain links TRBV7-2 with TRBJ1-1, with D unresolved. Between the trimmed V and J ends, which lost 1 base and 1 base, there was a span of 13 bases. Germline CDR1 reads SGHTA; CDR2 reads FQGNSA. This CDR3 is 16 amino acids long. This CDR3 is CASSLDGGRRNTEAFF. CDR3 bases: TGTGCCAGCAGCTTAGATGGAGGGAGGAGGAACACTGAAGCTTTCTTT.

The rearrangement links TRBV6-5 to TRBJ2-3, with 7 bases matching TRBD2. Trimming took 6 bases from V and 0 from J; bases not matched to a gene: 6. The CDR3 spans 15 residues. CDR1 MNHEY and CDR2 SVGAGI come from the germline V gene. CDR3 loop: CASSRQRGSTDTQYF. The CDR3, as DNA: TGTGCCAGCAGCCGTCAGCGGGGCAGCACAGATACGCAGTATTTT.

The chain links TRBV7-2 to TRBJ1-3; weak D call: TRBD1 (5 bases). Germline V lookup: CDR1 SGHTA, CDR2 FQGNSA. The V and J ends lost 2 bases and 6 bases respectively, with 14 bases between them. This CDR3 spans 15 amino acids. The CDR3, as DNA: TGTGCCAGCAGCTTATACCAGGGCTCCCTAAACACCATATATTTT. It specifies CASSLYQGSLNTIYF.

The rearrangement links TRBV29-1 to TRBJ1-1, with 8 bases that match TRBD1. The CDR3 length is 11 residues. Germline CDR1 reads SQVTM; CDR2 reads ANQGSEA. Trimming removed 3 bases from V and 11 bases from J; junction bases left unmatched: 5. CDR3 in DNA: TGCAGCGTTGACCAGGGGGCGAAGGCTTTCTTT. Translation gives CSVDQGAKAFF. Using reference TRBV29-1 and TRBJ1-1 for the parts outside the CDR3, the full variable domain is SAVISQKPSRDICQRGTSLTIQCQVDSQVTMMFWYRQQPGQSLTLIATANQGSEATYESGFVIDKFPISRPNLTFSTLTVSNMSPEDSSIYLCSVDQGAKAFFGQGTRLTVV.

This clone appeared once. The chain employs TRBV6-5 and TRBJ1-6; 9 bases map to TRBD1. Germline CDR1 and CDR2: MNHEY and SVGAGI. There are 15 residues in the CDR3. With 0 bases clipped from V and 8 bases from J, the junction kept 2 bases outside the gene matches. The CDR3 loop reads CASSYSRQGDSPLHF. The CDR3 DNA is TGTGCCAGCAGTTACTCGAGACAGGGGGATTCACCCCTCCACTTT.

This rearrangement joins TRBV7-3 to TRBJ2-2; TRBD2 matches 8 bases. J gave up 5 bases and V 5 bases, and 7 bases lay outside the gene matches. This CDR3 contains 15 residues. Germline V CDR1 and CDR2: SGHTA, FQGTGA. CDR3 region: CASSPRLAPTGELFF. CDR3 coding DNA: TGTGCCAGCAGCCCGCGACTAGCGCCGACCGGGGAGCTGTTTTTT.

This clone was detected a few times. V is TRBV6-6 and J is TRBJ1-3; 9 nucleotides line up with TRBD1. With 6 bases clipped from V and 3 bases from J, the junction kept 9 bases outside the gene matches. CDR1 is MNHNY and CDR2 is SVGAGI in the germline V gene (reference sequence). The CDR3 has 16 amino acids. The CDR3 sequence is CASSPGQGLVGNTIYF. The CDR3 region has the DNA TGTGCCAGCAGCCCGGGACAGGGATTGGTTGGAAACACCATATATTTT.

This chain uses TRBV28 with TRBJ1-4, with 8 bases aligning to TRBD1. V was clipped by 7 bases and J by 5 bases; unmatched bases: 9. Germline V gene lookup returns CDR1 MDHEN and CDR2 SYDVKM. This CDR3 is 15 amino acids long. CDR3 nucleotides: TGTGCCAGCACTACATTGGGACAGGAAAATGAAAAACTGTTTTTT. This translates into CASTTLGQENEKLFF.

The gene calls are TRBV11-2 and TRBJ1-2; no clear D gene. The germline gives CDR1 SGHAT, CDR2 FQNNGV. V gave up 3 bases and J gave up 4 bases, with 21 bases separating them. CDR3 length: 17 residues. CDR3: CASSFAPKNSPLYGYTF. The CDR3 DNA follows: TGTGCCAGCAGCTTTGCTCCAAAGAACAGTCCCCTCTATGGCTACACCTTC. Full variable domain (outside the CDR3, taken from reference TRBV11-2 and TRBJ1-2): EAGVAQSPRYKIIEKRQSVAFWCNPISGHATLYWYQQILGQGPKLLIQFQNNGVVDDSQLPKDRFSAERLKGVDSTLKIQPAKLEDSAVYLCASSFAPKNSPLYGYTFGSGTRLTVV.

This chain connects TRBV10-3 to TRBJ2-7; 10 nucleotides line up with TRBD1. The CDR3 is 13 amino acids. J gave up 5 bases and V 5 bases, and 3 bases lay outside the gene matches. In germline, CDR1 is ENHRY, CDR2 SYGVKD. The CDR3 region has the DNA TGTGCCATCAGTTGGACAGGGGGTCACGAGCAGTACTTC. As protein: CAISWTGGHEQYF.

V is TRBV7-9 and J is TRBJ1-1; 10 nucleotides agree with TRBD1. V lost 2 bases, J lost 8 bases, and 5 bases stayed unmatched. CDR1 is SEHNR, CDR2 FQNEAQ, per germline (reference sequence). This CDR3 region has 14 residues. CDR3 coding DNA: TGTGCCAGCAGCTTACTCGACAGGGGGCGAGAAGCTTTCTTT. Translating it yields CASSLLDRGREAFF.

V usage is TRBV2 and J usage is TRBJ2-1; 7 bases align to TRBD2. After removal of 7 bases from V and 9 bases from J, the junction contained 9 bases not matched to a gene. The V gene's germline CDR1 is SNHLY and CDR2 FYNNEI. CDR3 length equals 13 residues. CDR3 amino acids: CASMSSGYGEQFF. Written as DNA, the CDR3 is TGTGCCAGCATGTCTAGCGGATATGGTGAGCAGTTCTTC.

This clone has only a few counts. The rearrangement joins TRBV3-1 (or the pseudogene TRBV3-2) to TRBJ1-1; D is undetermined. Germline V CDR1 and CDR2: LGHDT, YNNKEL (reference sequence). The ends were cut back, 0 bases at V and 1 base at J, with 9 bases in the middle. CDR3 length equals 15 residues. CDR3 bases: TGTGCCAGCAGCCAAGAAGGAGAAAAGAACACTGAAGCTTTCTTT. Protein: CASSQEGEKNTEAFF.

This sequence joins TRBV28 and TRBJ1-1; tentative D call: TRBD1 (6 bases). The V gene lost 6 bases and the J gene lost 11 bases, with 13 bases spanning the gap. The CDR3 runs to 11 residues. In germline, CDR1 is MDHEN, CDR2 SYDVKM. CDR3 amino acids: CASRFRGWAFF. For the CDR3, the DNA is TGTGCCAGCAGATTCAGGGGATGGGCTTTCTTT.

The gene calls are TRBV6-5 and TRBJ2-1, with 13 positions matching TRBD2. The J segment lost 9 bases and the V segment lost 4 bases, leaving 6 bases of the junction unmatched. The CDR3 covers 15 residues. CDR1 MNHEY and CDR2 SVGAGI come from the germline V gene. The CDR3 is CASSSFGTSGVEQFF. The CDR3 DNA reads TGTGCCAGCAGTTCCTTCGGGACTAGCGGGGTTGAGCAGTTCTTC.

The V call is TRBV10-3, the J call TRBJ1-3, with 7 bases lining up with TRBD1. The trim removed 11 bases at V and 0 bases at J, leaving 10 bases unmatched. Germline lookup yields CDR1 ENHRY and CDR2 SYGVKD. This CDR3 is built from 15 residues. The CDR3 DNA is TGTGCCCGCTACAGGGGAACCCACTCTGGAAACACCATATATTTT. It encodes CARYRGTHSGNTIYF.

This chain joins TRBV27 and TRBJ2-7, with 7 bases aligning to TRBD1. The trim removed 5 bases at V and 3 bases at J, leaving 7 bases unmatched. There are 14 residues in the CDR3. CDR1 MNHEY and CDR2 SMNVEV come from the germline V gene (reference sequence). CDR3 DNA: TGTGCCAGCAGTCCGATTAGGGACAGCTACGAGCAGTACTTC. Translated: CASSPIRDSYEQYF.

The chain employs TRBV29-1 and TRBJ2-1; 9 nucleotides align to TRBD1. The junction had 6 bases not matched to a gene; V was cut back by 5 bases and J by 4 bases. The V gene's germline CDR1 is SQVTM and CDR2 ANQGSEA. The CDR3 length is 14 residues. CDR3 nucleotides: TGCAGCGTTCCGAGGGGGACAGGGTACAATGAGCAGTTCTTC. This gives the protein CSVPRGTGYNEQFF.